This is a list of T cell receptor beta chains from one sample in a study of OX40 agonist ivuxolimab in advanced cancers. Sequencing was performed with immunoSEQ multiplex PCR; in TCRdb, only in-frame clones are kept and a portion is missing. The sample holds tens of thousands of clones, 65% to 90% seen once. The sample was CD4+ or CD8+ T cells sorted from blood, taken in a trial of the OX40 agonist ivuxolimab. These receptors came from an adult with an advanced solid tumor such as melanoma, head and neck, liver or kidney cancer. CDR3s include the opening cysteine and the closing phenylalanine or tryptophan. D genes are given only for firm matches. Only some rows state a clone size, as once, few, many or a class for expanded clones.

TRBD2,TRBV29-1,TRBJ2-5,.,CSGGLAGQETQYF,TGCAGCGGGGGACTAGCGGGGCAAGAGACCCAGTACTTC
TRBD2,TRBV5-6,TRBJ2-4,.,CASSLDLTSQERNIQYF,TGTGCCAGCAGCTTGGACCTGACTAGCCAGGAGAGAAACATTCAGTACTTC
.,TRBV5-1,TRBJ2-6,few,CASSYDSGANVLTF,TGCGCCAGCAGCTATGACTCTGGGGCCAACGTCCTGACTTTC
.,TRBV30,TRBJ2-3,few,CAWSVGGPQDTQYF,TGTGCCTGGAGTGTAGGGGGGCCCCAAGATACGCAGTATTTT
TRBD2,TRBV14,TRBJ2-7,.,CASSQLSGILGEQYF,TGTGCCAGCAGCCAACTTAGCGGGATCCTTGGCGAGCAGTACTTC
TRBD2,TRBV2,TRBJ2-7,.,CASTASGRAREQYF,TGTGCCAGCACCGCTAGCGGGAGGGCGAGGGAGCAGTACTTC
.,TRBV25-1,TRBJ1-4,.,CASGDPRDIEKLFF,TGTGCCAGCGGGGATCCACGGGACATTGAAAAACTGTTTTTT
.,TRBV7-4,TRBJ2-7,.,CASSVVGYF,TGTGCCAGCAGCGTGGTCGGGTACTTC
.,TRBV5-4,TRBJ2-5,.,CASSSPSGAVQETQYF,TGTGCCAGCAGCTCCCCCTCAGGGGCAGTACAAGAGACCCAGTACTTC
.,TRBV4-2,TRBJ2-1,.,CASSQTTTSSYNEQFF,TGTGCCAGCAGCCAAACCACTACCTCCTCCTACAATGAGCAGTTCTTC
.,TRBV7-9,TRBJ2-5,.,CASSLSKALQETQYF,TGTGCCAGCAGCTTATCGAAGGCCCTCCAAGAGACCCAGTACTTC
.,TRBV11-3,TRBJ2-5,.,CASDGGETQYF,TGTGCCAGCGACGGAGGAGAGACCCAGTACTTC
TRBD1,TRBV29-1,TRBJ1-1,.,CSGRTGVDTEAFF,TGCAGCGGAAGGACAGGGGTGGACACTGAAGCTTTCTTT
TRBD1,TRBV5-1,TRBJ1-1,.,CASSFLRQGADEAFF,TGCGCCAGCAGCTTCCTCCGACAGGGGGCAGATGAAGCTTTCTTT
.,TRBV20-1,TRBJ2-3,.,CSADLTDTQYF,TGCAGTGCAGATCTGACAGATACGCAGTATTTT
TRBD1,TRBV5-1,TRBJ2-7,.,CASSLGAGQGANEQYF,TGCGCCAGCAGCTTGGGTGCGGGACAGGGGGCGAATGAGCAGTACTTC
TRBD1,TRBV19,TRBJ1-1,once,CASNAGGRSVPEAFF,TGTGCCAGTAACGCAGGGGGCAGATCGGTCCCTGAAGCTTTCTTT
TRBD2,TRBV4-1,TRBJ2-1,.,CASSQNSGRAYYQFF,TGCGCCAGCAGCCAAAATAGCGGGAGGGCCTATTATCAGTTCTTC